This passage covers 14 T cell receptor beta chains from one sample sequenced in a study of cytomegalovirus exposure and HLA in healthy donors. Profiling relied on immunoSEQ multiplex PCR, and the TCRdb table lists in-frame clones only, not all of them. The data hold some 120,000 clones, with roughly 89% observed a single time. Sample: PBMCs. These receptor sequences come from a woman between 18 and 29 years old in good health and CMV-seronegative.

The chain links TRBV11-2 to TRBJ2-7, with D perhaps TRBD1 (5 bases). The CDR3 sequence is 14 residues long. Trimming took off 5 bases at V and 4 bases at J, with 15 bases between the two ends. Germline CDR1 and CDR2: SGHAT and FQNNGV. The CDR3 is CASSQDTLEYEQYF. CDR3 in DNA: TGTGCCAGCAGCCAGGACACTTTAGAATACGAGCAGTACTTC.

J is TRBJ1-2 and V is TRBV28; D is unclear. This CDR3 has 14 amino acids. Germline CDR1 reads MDHEN; CDR2 reads SYDVKM. Deletions cut 4 bases from V and 9 bases from J, with 18 bases between. The CDR3 sequence: CASSSRRGQDRYTF. CDR3 DNA sequence: TGTGCCAGCAGTTCACGACGCGGGCAAGATCGCTACACCTTC.

This chain joins TRBV28 and TRBJ2-2; 7 bases are shared with TRBD1. Germline V gene sequence: CDR1 MDHEN, CDR2 SYDVKM. CDR3 length equals 15 residues. V was pared by 10 bases and J by 4 bases, with 12 bases of the junction left unmatched. CDR3 sequence: CATSPSRGLTGELFF. The CDR3 coding sequence is TGTGCCACCAGCCCCTCTAGGGGGCTCACCGGGGAGCTGTTTTTT.

The chain employs TRBV9 and TRBJ2-1; D possibly corresponds to TRBD1 (8 bases). The V and J ends lost 0 bases and 5 bases respectively, with 12 bases between them. CDR3 length: 15 amino acids. Germline assignment: CDR1 SGDLS and CDR2 YYNGEE. The chain's CDR3 is CASSVGQGTNNEQFF. CDR3 nucleotide sequence: TGTGCCAGCAGCGTAGGACAGGGGACTAACAATGAGCAGTTCTTC.

V gene TRBV27 combines with J gene TRBJ1-4; unclear D gene. Germline-derived CDR1 and CDR2 are MNHEY and SMNVEV (reference sequence). The CDR3 has 14 amino acids. The V end lost 0 bases, the J end lost 6 bases, and 8 bases lay between the germline ends. CDR3 nucleotide sequence: TGTGCCAGCAGTTTATCGAGCGGAGATGAAAAACTGTTTTTT. Amino acids: CASSLSSGDEKLFF.

This clone was counted once. Other DNA sequences within the sample encode an identical CDR3. The CDR3 DNA is TGCAGCGTTGACAGGGGATCCTACAATGAGCAGTTCTTC. Amino acid sequence: CSVDRGSYNEQFF. The V call is TRBV29-1, the J call TRBJ2-1; the D gene is possibly TRBD1 (6 bases). Germline CDR1 is SQVTM and CDR2 is ANQGSEA. The V end lost 3 bases, the J end lost 1 base, and 7 bases lay between the germline ends. This CDR3 is 13 amino acids long.

Concerning this clone itself: A read error may account for a junction end that differs from germline. CDR3 region: CASSQDRGVTNENLFF. The CDR3 DNA is TGTGCCAGCAGCCAGGACAGGGGGGTCACTAATGAAAATCTGTTTTTT. The rearrangement joins TRBV7-8 to TRBJ1-4, with 10 bases fitting TRBD1. The CDR3 consists of 16 residues. Per the germline V gene, CDR1 is SGHVS and CDR2 is FQNEAQ.

This clone showed up just a few times. This chain joins TRBV2 and TRBJ1-5, with D possibly being TRBD1 (6 bases). Germline CDR1 is SNHLY and CDR2 is FYNNEI. CDR3 size: 13 residues. Trimming took off 5 bases at V and 7 bases at J, with 12 bases between the two ends. CDR3 residues: CASSKGGDQPQHF. CDR3 nucleotides: TGTGCCAGCAGTAAGGGGGGGGACCAGCCCCAGCATTTT. The full variable domain, completed using reference TRBV2 and TRBJ1-5, is EPEVTQTPSHQVTQMGQEVILRCVPISNHLYFYWYRQILGQKVEFLVSFYNNEISEKSEIFDDQFSVERPDGSNFTLKIRSTKLEDSAMYFCASSKGGDQPQHFGDGTRLSIL.

The chain carries TRBV7-2 and TRBJ2-7; D may be TRBD2 (5 bases). The CDR3 runs to 14 residues. Germline V gene data show CDR1 as SGHTA and CDR2 as FQGNSA. Trimming left V 0 bases short and J 2 bases short, with 8 bases between. Here the CDR3 reads CASSLAGVPYEQYF. CDR3 nucleotide sequence: TGTGCCAGCAGCTTAGCGGGAGTCCCCTACGAGCAGTACTTC.

The rearrangement uses TRBV5-6 and TRBJ2-7; TRBD2 is a possible D gene (6 bases). The V end lost 7 bases, the J end lost 2 bases, and 19 bases lay between the germline ends. CDR3 length: 15 amino acids. In germline, CDR1 is SGHDT, CDR2 YYEEEE. The CDR3 loop is CASHWTGASPYEQYF. The DNA for the CDR3 is TGTGCCAGCCATTGGACGGGAGCATCACCCTACGAGCAGTACTTC.

V and J are TRBV5-1 and TRBJ1-5; 11 bases map to TRBD1. The germline V gene has CDR1 SGHRS and CDR2 YFSETQ. This CDR3 is 15 amino acids long. J was trimmed by 4 bases and V by 2 bases; bases with no gene match: 2. The CDR3 loop reads CASSFGDRGNQPQHF. The CDR3 bases are TGCGCCAGCAGCTTTGGGGACAGGGGGAATCAGCCCCAGCATTTT.

V and J are TRBV18 and TRBJ1-1, with D possibly being TRBD1 (6 bases). Trimming pared 6 bases from V and 4 bases from J, leaving 12 bases between. The CDR3 covers 13 residues. Germline CDR1 is KGHSH and CDR2 is LQKENI. CDR3 in amino acids: CASSELQGTEAFF. As DNA, the CDR3 is TGTGCCAGCTCCGAACTACAGGGCACTGAAGCTTTCTTT.

The chain uses TRBV28 and TRBJ2-7; D perhaps matches TRBD1 (5 bases). Deletions cut 3 bases from V and 1 base from J, with 7 bases between. The germline V gene has CDR1 MDHEN and CDR2 SYDVKM. The CDR3 totals 13 residues. The CDR3: CASSLGRSYEQYF. Written as DNA, the CDR3 is TGTGCCAGCAGTTTGGGGCGGTCCTACGAGCAGTACTTC.

The CDR3 sequence is CASSLGFGGRLGTDTQYF. CDR3 nucleotide sequence: TGCGCCAGCAGCTTGGGATTTGGTGGCCGACTCGGCACAGATACGCAGTATTTT. This sequence joins TRBV5-1 and TRBJ2-3, with D unresolved. The V and J ends lost 0 bases and 1 base respectively, with 18 bases between them. This CDR3 region has 18 residues. Germline-derived CDR1 and CDR2 are SGHRS and YFSETQ.